This T cell receptor (beta chain) originates from a study of T cell repertoires in cytomegalovirus infection. Looking at the study overall: Public TCR beta signatures indicated both CMV infection and matching HLA type.

Study results and caveats: The cumulative frequency of public TCR beta families identified carriers of CMV plus the relevant HLA. The ex vivo response was dominated by HLA-C-restricted CMV-specific TCR beta clonotypes.

From the reads, TCRdb called clonotypes with MiXCR, one entry per CDR3 protein. The sample comprises more than 150,000 distinct CDR3 sequences, 23% of which are singletons, and about a tenth rests with the top ten. Looked up from germline, CDR1 is SGHTA and CDR2 is FQGNSA. This CDR3 comprises 17 residues. The V end lost 1 base, the J end lost 0 bases, and 14 bases lay between the germline ends. Many counts were recorded for this clonotype. What it binds is unknown. The chain combines TRBV7-2 with TRBJ2-3, with D tentatively TRBD2 (6 bases). This sequence originates from a human donor in good health (CMV status not recorded). Some clones in this sample may be carry-over from other donors' samples. The sample was PBMCs. CDR3 protein: CASSLGLGTSSTDTQYF. CDR3 in DNA: TGTGCCAGCAGCTTAGGACTCGGGACTTCTAGCACAGATACGCAGTATTTT.